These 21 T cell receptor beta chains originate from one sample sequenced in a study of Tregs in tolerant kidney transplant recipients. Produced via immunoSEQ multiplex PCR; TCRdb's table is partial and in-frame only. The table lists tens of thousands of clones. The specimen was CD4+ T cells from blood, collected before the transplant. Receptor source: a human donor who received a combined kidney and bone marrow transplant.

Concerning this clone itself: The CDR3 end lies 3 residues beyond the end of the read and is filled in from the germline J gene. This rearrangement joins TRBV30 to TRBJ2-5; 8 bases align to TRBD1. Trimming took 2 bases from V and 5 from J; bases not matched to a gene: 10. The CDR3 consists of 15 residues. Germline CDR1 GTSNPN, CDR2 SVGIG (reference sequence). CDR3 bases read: TGTGCCTGGAGTTCAGGACAGGGTATTTGGGAGACC. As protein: CAWSSGQGIWET. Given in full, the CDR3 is CAWSSGQGIWETQYF.

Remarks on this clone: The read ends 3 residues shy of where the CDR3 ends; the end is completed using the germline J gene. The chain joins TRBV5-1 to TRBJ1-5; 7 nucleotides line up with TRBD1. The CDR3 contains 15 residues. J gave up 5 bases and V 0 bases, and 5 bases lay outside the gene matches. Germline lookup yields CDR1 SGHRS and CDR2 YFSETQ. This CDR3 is CASSLGGDSYQPQHF. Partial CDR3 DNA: TGCGCCAGCAGCTTGGGTGGGGACAGCTATCAGCCC.

Here the CDR3 reads CASSQREGTYEQYF. CDR3 DNA, as far as it was read: TGTGCCAGCTCCCAAAGGGAGGGGACCTACGAG. The J gene is TRBJ2-7, the V gene TRBV18; 7 bases are shared with TRBD2. Sequencing ends 3 residues short of the CDR3 end; the germline J gene provides the rest. V dropped 6 bases and J dropped 2; count of bases not matched to a gene: 7. This CDR3 contains 14 residues. CDR1 and CDR2 (germline): KGHSH, LQKENI.

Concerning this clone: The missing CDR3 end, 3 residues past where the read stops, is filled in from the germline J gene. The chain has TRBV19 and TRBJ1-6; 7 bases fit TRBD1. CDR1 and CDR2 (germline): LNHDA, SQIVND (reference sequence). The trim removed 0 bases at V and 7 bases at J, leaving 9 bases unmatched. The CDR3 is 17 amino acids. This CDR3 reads CASSIELQGRLNSPLHF. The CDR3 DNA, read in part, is TGTGCCAGTAGTATAGAGCTACAGGGGCGCCTCAATTCACCC. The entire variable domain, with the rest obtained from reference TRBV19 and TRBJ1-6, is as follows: DGGITQSPKYLFRKEGQNVTLSCEQNLNHDAMYWYRQDPGQGLRLIYYSQIVNDFQKGDIAEGYSVSREKKESFPLTVTSAQKNPTAFYLCASSIELQGRLNSPLHFGNGTRLTVT.

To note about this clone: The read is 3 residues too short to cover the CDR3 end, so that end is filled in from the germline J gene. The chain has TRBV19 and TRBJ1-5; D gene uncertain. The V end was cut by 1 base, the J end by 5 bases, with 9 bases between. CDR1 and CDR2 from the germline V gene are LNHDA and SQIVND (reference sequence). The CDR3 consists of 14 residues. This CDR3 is CASSIVEGHQPQHF. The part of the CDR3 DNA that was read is TGTGCCAGTAGTATAGTTGAAGGGCATCAGCCC.

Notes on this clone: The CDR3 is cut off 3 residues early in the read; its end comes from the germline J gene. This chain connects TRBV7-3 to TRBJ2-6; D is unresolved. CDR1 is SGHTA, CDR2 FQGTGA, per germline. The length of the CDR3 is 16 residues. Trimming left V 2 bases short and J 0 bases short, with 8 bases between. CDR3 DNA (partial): TGTGCCAGCAGCTTAGGCAGGAGCTCTGGGGCCAACGTC. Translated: CASSLGRSSGANV. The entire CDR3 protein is CASSLGRSSGANVLTF.

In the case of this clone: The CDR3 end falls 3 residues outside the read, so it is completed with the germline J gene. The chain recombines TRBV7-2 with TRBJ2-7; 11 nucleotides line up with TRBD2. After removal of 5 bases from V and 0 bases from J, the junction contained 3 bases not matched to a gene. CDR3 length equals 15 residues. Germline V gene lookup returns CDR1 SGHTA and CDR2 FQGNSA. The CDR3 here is CASSATSGSSYEQYF. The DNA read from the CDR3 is TGTGCCAGCAGCGCTACTAGCGGGAGCTCCTACGAG.

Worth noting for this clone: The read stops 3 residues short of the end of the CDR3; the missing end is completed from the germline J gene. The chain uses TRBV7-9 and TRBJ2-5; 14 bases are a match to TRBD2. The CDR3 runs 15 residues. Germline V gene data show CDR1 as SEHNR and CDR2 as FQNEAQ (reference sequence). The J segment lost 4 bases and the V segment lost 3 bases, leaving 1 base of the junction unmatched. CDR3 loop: CASSFGTSGRETQYF. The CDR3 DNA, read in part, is TGTGCCAGCAGCTTCGGGACTAGCGGGAGAGAGACC.

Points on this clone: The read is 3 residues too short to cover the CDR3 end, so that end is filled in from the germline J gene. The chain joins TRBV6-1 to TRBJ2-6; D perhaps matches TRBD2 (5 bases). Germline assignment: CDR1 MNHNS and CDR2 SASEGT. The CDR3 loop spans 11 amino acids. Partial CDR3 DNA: TGTGCCAGCAGTGATGGACTTGTC. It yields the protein CASSDGLV. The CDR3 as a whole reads CASSDGLVLTF.

The CDR3 DNA, read in part, is TGTGCCAGCAGCCGGGACAGGGGGCGCGAG. The encoded protein is CASSRDRGRE. The whole CDR3 reads CASSRDRGREQYF. The rearrangement uses TRBV5-4 and TRBJ2-7, with 12 nucleotides matching TRBD1. The read stops 3 residues short of the end of the CDR3; the missing end is completed from the germline J gene. The V gene's germline CDR1 is SGHNT and CDR2 YYREEE (reference sequence). Germline trimming cut 4 bases from V and 6 bases from J; bases unmatched to any gene: 2. The CDR3 loop spans 13 amino acids.

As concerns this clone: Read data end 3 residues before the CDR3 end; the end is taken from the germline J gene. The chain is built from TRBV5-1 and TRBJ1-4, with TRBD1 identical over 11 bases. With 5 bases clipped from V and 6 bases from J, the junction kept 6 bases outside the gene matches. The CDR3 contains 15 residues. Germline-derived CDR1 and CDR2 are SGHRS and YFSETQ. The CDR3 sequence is CASSSRTGGDEKLFF. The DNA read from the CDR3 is TGCGCCAGCAGTTCCCGGACAGGGGGCGATGAAAAA.

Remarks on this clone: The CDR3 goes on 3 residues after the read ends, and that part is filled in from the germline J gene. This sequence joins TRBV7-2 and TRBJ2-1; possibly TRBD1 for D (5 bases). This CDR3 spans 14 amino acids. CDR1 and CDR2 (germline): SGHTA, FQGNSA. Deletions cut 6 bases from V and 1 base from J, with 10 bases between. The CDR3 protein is CASSDSSSYNEQFF. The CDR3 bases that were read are TGTGCCAGCAGTGACAGCTCATCCTACAATGAG.

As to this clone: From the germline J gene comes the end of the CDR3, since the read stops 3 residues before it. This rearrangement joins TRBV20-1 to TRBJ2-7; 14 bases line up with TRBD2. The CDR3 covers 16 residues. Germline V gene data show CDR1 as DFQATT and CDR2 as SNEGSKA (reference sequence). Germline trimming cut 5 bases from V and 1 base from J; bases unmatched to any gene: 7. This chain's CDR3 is CSAPPRTSGRSYEQYF. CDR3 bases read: TGCAGTGCTCCCCCGCGGACTAGCGGGAGGTCCTACGAG.

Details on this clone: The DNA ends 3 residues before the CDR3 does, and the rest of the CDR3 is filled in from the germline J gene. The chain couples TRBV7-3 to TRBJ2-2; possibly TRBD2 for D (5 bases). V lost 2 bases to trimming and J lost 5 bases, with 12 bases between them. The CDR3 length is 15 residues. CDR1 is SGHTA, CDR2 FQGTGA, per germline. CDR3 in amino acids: CASSLASRETGELFF. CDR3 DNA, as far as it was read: TGTGCCAGCAGCTTAGCTAGCAGAGAGACCGGGGAG.

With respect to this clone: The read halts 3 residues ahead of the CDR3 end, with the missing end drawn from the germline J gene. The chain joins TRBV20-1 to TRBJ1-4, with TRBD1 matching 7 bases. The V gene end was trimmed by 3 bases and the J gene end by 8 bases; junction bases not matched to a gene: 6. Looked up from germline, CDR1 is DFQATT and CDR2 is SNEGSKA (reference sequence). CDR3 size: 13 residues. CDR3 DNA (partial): TGCAGTGCTAGTACAGGGGAAGCAGAAAAA. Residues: CSASTGEAEK. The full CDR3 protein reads CSASTGEAEKLFF.

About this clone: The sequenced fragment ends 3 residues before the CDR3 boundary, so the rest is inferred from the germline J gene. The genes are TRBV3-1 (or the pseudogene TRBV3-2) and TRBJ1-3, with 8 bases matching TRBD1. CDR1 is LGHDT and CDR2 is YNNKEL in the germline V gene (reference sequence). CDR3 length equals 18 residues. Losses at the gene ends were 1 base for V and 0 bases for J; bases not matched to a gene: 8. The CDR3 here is CASSQAIWTGPSGNTIYF. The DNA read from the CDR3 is TGTGCCAGCAGCCAAGCCATCTGGACAGGGCCCTCTGGAAACACC.

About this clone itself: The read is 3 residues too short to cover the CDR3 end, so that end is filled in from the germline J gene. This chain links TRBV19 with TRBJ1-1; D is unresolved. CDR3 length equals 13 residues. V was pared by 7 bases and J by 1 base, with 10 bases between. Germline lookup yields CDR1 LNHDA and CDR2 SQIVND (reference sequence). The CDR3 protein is CASIRAGNTEAFF. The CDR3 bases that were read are TGTGCCAGTATAAGGGCGGGGAACACTGAA.

The CDR3 spells CASSVDREGQPQHF. CDR3 DNA (partial): TGTGCCAGCTCAGTCGACAGGGAAGGTCAGCCC. This chain joins TRBV18 and TRBJ1-5; the match to TRBD1 covers 7 bases. Sequencing ends 3 residues short of the CDR3 end; the germline J gene provides the rest. V was clipped by 5 bases and J by 6 bases; unmatched bases: 7. The germline gives CDR1 KGHSH, CDR2 LQKENI. The CDR3 covers 14 residues.

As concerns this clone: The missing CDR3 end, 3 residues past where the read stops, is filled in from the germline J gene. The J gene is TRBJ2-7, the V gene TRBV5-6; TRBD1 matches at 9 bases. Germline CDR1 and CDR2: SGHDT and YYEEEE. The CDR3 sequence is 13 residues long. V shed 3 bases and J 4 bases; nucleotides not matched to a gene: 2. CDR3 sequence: CASSSQGAYEQYF. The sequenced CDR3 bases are TGTGCCAGCAGCTCACAGGGGGCATACGAG.

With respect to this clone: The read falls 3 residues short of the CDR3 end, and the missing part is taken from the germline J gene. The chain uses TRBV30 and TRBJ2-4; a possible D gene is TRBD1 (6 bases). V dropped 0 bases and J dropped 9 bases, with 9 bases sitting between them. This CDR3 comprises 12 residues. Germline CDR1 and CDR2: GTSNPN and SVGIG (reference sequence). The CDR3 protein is CAWSVQGSIQYF. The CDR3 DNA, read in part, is TGTGCCTGGAGTGTACAGGGTAGCATT.

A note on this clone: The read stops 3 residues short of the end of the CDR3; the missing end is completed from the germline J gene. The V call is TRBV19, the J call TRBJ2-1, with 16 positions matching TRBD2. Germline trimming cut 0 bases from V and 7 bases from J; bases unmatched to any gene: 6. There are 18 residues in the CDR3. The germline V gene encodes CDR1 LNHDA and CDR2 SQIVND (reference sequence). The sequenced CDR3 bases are TGTGCCAGTAGTATAGAGGGACTAGCGGGAGGGCCTCGGAATGAG. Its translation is CASSIEGLAGGPRNE. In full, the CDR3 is CASSIEGLAGGPRNEQFF.